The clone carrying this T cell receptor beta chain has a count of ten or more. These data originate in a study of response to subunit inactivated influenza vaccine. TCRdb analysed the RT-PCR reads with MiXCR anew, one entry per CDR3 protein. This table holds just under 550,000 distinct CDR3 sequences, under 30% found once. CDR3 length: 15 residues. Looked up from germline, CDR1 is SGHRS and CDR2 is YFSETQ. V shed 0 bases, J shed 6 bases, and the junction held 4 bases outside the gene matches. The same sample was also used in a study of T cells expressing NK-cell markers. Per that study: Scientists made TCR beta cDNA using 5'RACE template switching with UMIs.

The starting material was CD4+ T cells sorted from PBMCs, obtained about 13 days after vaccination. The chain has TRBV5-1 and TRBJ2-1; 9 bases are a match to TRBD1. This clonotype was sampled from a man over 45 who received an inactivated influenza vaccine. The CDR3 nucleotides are TGCGCCAGCAGCTTGGGAGGACAGGGGACCAATGAGCAGTTCTTC. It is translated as CASSLGGQGTNEQFF.